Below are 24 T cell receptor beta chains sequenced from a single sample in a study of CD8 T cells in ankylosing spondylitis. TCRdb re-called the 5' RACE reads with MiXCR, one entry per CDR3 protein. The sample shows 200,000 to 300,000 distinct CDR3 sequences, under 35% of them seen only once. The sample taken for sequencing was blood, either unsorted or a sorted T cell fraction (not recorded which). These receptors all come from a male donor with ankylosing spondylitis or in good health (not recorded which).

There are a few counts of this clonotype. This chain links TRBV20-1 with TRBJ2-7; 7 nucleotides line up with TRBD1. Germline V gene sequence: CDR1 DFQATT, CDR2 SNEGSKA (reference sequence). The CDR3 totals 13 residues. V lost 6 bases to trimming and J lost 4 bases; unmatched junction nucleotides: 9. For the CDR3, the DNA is TGCAGTGCGCCCTGGCAGGGGGAATACGAGCAGTACTTC. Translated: CSAPWQGEYEQYF.

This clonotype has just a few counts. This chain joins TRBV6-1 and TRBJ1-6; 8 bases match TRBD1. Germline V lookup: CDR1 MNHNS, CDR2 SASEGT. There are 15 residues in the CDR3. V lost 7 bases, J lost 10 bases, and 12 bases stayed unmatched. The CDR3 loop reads CASIYTTGDRSPLHF. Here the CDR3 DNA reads TGTGCCAGCATATATACGACAGGGGATCGCTCACCCCTCCACTTT.

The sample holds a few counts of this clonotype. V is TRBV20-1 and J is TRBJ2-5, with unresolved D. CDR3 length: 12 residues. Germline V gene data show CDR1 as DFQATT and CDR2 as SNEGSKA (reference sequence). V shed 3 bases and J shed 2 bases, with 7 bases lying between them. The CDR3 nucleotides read TGCAGTGCTAGGTCCATGCAAGAGACCCAGTACTTC. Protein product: CSARSMQETQYF.

The CDR3 reads CASSLRTEETQYF. The DNA for the CDR3 is TGTGCCAGCAGTTTAAGAACAGAAGAGACCCAGTACTTC. This chain uses TRBV12-3 or TRBV12-4 with TRBJ2-5; D uncertain. Trimming took 2 bases from V and 3 from J, leaving 7 bases between them. This CDR3 is 13 amino acids long.

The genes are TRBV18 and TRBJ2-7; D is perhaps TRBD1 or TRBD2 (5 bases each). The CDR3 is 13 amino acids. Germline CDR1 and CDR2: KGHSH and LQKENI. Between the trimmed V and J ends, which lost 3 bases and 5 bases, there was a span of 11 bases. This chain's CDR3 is CASSPTGTNEQYF. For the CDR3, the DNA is TGTGCCAGCTCACCCACGGGGACCAACGAGCAGTACTTC. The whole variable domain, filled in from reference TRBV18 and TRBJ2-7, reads NAGVMQNPRHLVRRRGQEARLRCSPMKGHSHVYWYRQLPEEGLKFMVYLQKENIIDESGMPKERFSAEFPKEGPSILRIQQVVRGDSAAYFCASSPTGTNEQYFGPGTRLTVT.

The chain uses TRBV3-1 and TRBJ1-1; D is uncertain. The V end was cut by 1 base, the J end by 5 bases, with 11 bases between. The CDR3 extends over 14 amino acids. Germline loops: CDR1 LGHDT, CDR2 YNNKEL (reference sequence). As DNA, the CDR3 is TGTGCCAGCAGCCAAGGCGGGTATTGGACTGAAGCTTTCTTT. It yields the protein CASSQGGYWTEAFF.

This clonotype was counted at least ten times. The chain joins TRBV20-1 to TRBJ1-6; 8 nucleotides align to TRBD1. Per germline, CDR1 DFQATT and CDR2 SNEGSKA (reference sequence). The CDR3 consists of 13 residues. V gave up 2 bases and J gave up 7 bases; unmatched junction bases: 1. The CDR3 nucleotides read TGCAGTGCTAGATCAGGGGGCAATTCACCCCTCCACTTT. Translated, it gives CSARSGGNSPLHF.

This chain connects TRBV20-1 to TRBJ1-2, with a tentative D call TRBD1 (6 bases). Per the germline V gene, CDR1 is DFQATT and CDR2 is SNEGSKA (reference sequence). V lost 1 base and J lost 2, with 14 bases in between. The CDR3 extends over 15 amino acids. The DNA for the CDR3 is TGCAGTGCTAGAGCTACAGGGTACCCCAACTATGGCTACACCTTC. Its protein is CSARATGYPNYGYTF.

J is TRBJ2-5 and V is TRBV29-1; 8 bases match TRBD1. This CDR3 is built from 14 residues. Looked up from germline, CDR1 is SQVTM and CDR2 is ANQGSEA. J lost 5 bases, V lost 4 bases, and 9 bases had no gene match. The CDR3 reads CSVAGQAHGETQYF. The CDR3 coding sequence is TGCAGCGTTGCGGGACAGGCCCACGGGGAGACCCAGTACTTC.

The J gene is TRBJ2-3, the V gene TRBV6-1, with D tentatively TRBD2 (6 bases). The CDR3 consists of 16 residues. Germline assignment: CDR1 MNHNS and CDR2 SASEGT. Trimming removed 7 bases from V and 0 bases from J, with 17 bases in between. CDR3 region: CASKSPRDLSTDTQYF. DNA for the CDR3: TGTGCCAGCAAGAGTCCCCGGGACTTAAGCACAGATACGCAGTATTTT.

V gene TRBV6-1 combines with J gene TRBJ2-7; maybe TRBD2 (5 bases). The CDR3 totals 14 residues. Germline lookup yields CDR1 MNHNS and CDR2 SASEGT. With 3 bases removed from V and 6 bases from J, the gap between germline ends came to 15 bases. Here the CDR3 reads CASSEQGLAGEQYF. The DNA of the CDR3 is TGTGCCAGCAGTGAGCAAGGGCTAGCTGGCGAGCAGTACTTC.

For the CDR3, the DNA is TGTGCCAGCAGTTGGCAGGGGGCCCCTGGGGAGACCCAGTACTTC. This translates into CASSWQGAPGETQYF. The rearrangement links TRBV6-5 to TRBJ2-5; 8 nucleotides line up with TRBD1. CDR3 length: 15 amino acids. Germline CDR1 reads MNHEY; CDR2 reads SVGAGI. V shed 4 bases, J shed 5 bases, and the junction held 9 bases outside the gene matches.

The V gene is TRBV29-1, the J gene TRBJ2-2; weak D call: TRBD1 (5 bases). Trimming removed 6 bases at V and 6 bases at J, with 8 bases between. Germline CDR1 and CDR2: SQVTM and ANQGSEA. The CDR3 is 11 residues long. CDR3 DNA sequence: TGCAGCGTCAAACAGGCCGGGGAGCTGTTTTTT. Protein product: CSVKQAGELFF.

The CDR3 spells CASSVGRDGQETQYF. The CDR3 DNA sequence: TGTGCCAGCAGCGTCGGCCGGGACGGACAAGAGACCCAGTACTTC. This rearrangement joins TRBV9 to TRBJ2-5; D tentatively reads TRBD1 or TRBD2 (5 bases each). V was shortened by 2 bases and J by 2 bases, with 13 bases between the two germline ends. CDR1 SGDLS and CDR2 YYNGEE come from the germline V gene. The CDR3 sequence is 15 residues long.

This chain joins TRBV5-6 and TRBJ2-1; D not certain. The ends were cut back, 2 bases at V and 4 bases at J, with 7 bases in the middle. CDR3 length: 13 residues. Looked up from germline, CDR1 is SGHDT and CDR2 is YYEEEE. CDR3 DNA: TGTGCCAGCAGCTTTGGGCGATACAATGAGCAGTTCTTC. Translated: CASSFGRYNEQFF.

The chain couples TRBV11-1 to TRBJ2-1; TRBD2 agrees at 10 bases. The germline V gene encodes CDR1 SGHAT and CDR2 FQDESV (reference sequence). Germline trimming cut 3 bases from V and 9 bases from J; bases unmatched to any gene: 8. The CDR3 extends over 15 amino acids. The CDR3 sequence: CASSFGTSGEGEQFF. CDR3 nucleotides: TGTGCCAGCAGCTTCGGCACTAGCGGGGAGGGTGAGCAGTTCTTC.

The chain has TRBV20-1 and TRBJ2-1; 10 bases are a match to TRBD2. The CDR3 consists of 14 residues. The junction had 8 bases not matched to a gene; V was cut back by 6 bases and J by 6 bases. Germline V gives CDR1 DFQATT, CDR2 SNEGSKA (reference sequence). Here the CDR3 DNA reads TGCAGTGCCGAAACTAGCGGGGTTCCCAATGAGCAGTTCTTC. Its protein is CSAETSGVPNEQFF.

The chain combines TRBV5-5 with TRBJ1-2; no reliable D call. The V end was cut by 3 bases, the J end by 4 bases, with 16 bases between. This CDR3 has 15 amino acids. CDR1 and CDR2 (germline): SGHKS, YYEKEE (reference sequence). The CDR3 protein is CASSWDSKTFYGYTF. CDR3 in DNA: TGTGCCAGCAGCTGGGATTCTAAAACCTTCTATGGCTACACCTTC.

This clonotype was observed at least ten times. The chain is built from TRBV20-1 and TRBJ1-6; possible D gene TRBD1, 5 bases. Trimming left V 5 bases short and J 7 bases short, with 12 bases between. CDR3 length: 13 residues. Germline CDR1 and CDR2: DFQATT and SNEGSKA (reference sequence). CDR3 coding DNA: TGCAGTGCTCGACGGGACGAGAATTCACCCCTCCACTTT. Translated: CSARRDENSPLHF.

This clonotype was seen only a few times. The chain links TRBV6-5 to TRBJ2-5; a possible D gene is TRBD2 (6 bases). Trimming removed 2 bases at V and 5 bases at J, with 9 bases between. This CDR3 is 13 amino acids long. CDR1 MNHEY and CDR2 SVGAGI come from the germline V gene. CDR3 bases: TGTGCCAGCAGTTACCGGGGGAGGGAGACCCAGTACTTC. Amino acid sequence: CASSYRGRETQYF.

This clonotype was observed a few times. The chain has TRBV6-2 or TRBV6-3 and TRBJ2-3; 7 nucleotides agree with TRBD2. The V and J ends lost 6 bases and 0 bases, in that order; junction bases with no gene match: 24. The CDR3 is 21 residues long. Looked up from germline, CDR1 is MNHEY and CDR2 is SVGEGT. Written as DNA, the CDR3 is TGTGCCAGCAGGCCAAACCGAGGACTAGTCCCCACCGACCAAAGCACAGATACGCAGTATTTT. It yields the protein CASRPNRGLVPTDQSTDTQYF.

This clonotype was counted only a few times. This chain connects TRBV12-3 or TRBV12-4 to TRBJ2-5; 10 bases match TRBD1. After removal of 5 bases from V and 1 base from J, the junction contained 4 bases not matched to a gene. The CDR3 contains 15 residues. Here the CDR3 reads CASSADRGTQETQYF. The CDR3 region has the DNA TGTGCCAGCAGTGCGGACAGGGGGACCCAAGAGACCCAGTACTTC.

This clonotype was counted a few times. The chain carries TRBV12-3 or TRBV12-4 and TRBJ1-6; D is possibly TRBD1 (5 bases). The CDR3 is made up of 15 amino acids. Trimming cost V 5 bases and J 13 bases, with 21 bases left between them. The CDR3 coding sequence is TGTGCCAGCAGTACTCGACGGGACCCAAGATCCCCCCTCCACTTT. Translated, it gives CASSTRRDPRSPLHF.

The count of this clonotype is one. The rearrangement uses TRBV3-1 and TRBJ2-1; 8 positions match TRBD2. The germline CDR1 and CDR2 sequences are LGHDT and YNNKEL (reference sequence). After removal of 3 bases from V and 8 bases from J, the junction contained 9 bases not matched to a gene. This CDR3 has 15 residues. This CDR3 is CASSQGGLEGDEQFF. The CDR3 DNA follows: TGTGCCAGCAGCCAGGGGGGACTAGAGGGCGATGAGCAGTTCTTC.